What follows are 28 T cell receptor beta chains derived from one specimen sequenced in a study of cytomegalovirus exposure and HLA in healthy donors. Repertoires were generated with immunoSEQ multiplex PCR, while TCRdb's copy carries only in-frame clones and drops some. This table has some 150,000 clones, 65% to 90% appearing once. Sequenced: PBMCs. The source is a man aged 18 to 29 in good health and CMV-seropositive.

The CDR3 spells CASRYWGTGDTEAFF. The CDR3 region has the DNA TGTGCCAGCAGGTACTGGGGGACAGGGGACACTGAAGCTTTCTTT. The rearrangement links TRBV5-4 to TRBJ1-1; TRBD1 aligns across 10 bases. CDR1 is SGHNT and CDR2 is YYREEE in the germline V gene (reference sequence). The CDR3 has 15 amino acids. Trimming at V came to 5 bases and at J to 3 bases, leaving 7 bases not matched to a gene.

The chain recombines TRBV25-1 with TRBJ1-5; possibly TRBD1 for D (6 bases). Trimming took 8 bases from V and 1 from J, leaving 12 bases between them. This CDR3 spans 14 amino acids. Per germline, CDR1 MGHDK and CDR2 SYGVNS. DNA of the CDR3: TGTGCCAGCTCCCTCACAGGGAGCAATCAGCCCCAGCATTTT. It codes for CASSLTGSNQPQHF. The full variable domain, with the rest looked up from reference TRBV25-1 and TRBJ1-5, is EADIYQTPRYLVIGTGKKITLECSQTMGHDKMYWYQQDPGMELHLIHYSYGVNSTEKGDLSSESTVSRIRTEHFPLTLESARPSHTSQYLCASSLTGSNQPQHFGDGTRLSIL.

The chain employs TRBV7-9 and TRBJ2-1, with TRBD2 matching over 9 bases. Germline values: CDR1 SEHNR, CDR2 FQNEAQ (reference sequence). CDR3 length: 15 residues. V lost 5 bases to trimming and J lost 9 bases; unmatched junction nucleotides: 11. The CDR3, as DNA: TGTGCCAGCAGCCATCGGGCTAGCGGGGAGGGTGAGCAGTTCTTC. Translation: CASSHRASGEGEQFF.

The chain joins TRBV6-5 to TRBJ2-1; tentatively, D is TRBD2 (6 bases). This CDR3 has 15 amino acids. Trimming shortened V by 4 bases and J by 0 bases, and 10 bases separated the two germline ends. Germline CDR1 is MNHEY and CDR2 is SVGAGI. CDR3 protein: CASSSAGSSYNEQFF. The CDR3 DNA is TGTGCCAGCAGTTCGGCGGGGAGCTCCTACAATGAGCAGTTCTTC.

V usage is TRBV30 and J usage is TRBJ1-2, with 8 bases identical to TRBD1. V gave up 4 bases and J gave up 8 bases; unmatched junction bases: 6. The CDR3 is 12 amino acids. Germline values: CDR1 GTSNPN, CDR2 SVGIG (reference sequence). The DNA for the CDR3 is TGTGCCTGGACCCAGGGGGCGGTAGGCTACACCTTC. Its translation is CAWTQGAVGYTF. Using reference TRBV30 and TRBJ1-2 for the parts outside the CDR3, the full variable domain is SQTIHQWPATLVQPVGSPLSLECTVEGTSNPNLYWYRQAAGRGLQLLFYSVGIGQISSEVPQNLSASRPQDRQFILSSKKLLLSDSGFYLCAWTQGAVGYTFGSGTRLTVV.

The chain carries TRBV7-9 and TRBJ2-7; TRBD1 matches 8 bases. This CDR3 has 12 residues. Trimming at V came to 5 bases and at J to 5 bases, leaving 2 bases not matched to a gene. Germline V gives CDR1 SEHNR, CDR2 FQNEAQ (reference sequence). CDR3: CASSPTGDEQYF. The CDR3 DNA is TGTGCCAGCAGCCCGACAGGGGACGAGCAGTACTTC.

The rearrangement joins TRBV9 to TRBJ1-1, with 10 bases that match TRBD1. V gave up 2 bases and J gave up 7 bases; unmatched junction bases: 8. CDR3 length equals 15 residues. Looked up from germline, CDR1 is SGDLS and CDR2 is YYNGEE. CDR3 protein: CASSVAPGQGNEAFF. The CDR3, as DNA: TGTGCCAGCAGCGTTGCGCCGGGACAGGGGAATGAAGCTTTCTTT.

The count of this clone is one. The gene calls are TRBV7-2 and TRBJ1-1; 8 positions agree with TRBD1. The trim removed 5 bases at V and 4 bases at J, leaving 6 bases unmatched. The CDR3 is made up of 14 amino acids. Germline loops: CDR1 SGHTA, CDR2 FQGNSA. CDR3 protein: CASSPGQGGTEAFF. The CDR3, as DNA: TGTGCCAGCAGCCCCGGACAGGGTGGCACTGAAGCTTTCTTT.

The chain carries TRBV19 and TRBJ1-1; unclear D gene. Germline CDR1 LNHDA, CDR2 SQIVND (reference sequence). This CDR3 is built from 16 residues. V was shortened by 0 bases and J by 1 base, with 12 bases between the two germline ends. In DNA, the CDR3 is TGTGCCAGTAGTATAGAGACGGCGGGGTGGAACACTGAAGCTTTCTTT. Protein sequence: CASSIETAGWNTEAFF.

The chain has TRBV2 and TRBJ2-3, with 10 nucleotides matching TRBD2. J lost 5 bases, V lost 2 bases, and 1 base had no gene match. Per the germline V gene, CDR1 is SNHLY and CDR2 is FYNNEI. CDR3 length: 14 amino acids. The DNA of the CDR3 is TGTGCCAGCAGTGAACTAGCGGGAGTAGATACGCAGTATTTT. Its protein is CASSELAGVDTQYF. Combining the CDR3 with reference TRBV2 and TRBJ2-3 gives the whole variable domain EPEVTQTPSHQVTQMGQEVILRCVPISNHLYFYWYRQILGQKVEFLVSFYNNEISEKSEIFDDQFSVERPDGSNFTLKIRSTKLEDSAMYFCASSELAGVDTQYFGPGTRLTVL.

The chain links TRBV5-8 to TRBJ2-7; D gene uncertain. The CDR3 covers 15 residues. Germline values: CDR1 SGHTS, CDR2 YDEGEE. V was clipped by 1 base and J by 5 bases, with 16 bases between them. The DNA for the CDR3 is TGTGCCAGCAGCTTGAGTAAGGAGTTGTCCCACGAGCAGTACTTC. It codes for CASSLSKELSHEQYF.

The chain is built from TRBV7-3 and TRBJ2-5; 14 bases are shared with TRBD2. CDR1 SGHTA and CDR2 FQGTGA come from the germline V gene. The CDR3 length is 21 residues. The V gene end was trimmed by 0 bases and the J gene end by 5 bases; junction bases not matched to a gene: 17. The CDR3 loop reads CASSLTGTSGSFPPVVETQYF. In nucleotides, the CDR3 is TGTGCCAGCAGCTTAACCGGGACTAGCGGGAGCTTTCCCCCCGTTGTGGAGACCCAGTACTTC.

The chain has TRBV18 and TRBJ1-2, with 9 bases fitting TRBD1. This CDR3 comprises 14 residues. Germline CDR1 is KGHSH and CDR2 is LQKENI. V shed 3 bases and J 6 bases; nucleotides not matched to a gene: 5. CDR3 DNA: TGTGCCAGCTCACCGAACAGGGGGCAAAATGGCTACACCTTC. It translates to CASSPNRGQNGYTF.

J is TRBJ1-1 and V is TRBV6-1; unclear D gene. The germline V gene has CDR1 MNHNS and CDR2 SASEGT. With 10 bases removed from V and 1 base from J, the gap between germline ends came to 16 bases. CDR3 length: 14 residues. CDR3 in DNA: TGTGCCACCTCATTGATGGGAGGGAACACTGAAGCTTTCTTT. Residues: CATSLMGGNTEAFF.

The chain is built from TRBV6-5 and TRBJ2-5; a possible D gene is TRBD2 (5 bases). V was trimmed by 4 bases and J by 5 bases, leaving 20 bases between them. Germline values: CDR1 MNHEY, CDR2 SVGAGI. The CDR3 is 16 residues long. The CDR3 is CASSSTASSARETQYF. The CDR3 DNA reads as TGTGCCAGCAGTTCGACCGCTAGCTCAGCTCGCGAGACCCAGTACTTC.

The chain combines TRBV7-3 with TRBJ1-1; D is undetermined. This CDR3 has 15 residues. Trimming shortened V by 0 bases and J by 0 bases, and 8 bases separated the two germline ends. Germline-derived CDR1 and CDR2 are SGHTA and FQGTGA. CDR3 region: CASSLTSVVNTEAFF. CDR3 DNA sequence: TGTGCCAGCAGCTTAACTTCGGTGGTGAACACTGAAGCTTTCTTT. Based on the CDR3 plus reference TRBV7-3 and TRBJ1-1, the full variable domain is GAGVSQTPSNKVTEKGKYVELRCDPISGHTALYWYRQSLGQGPEFLIYFQGTGAADDSGLPNDRFFAVRPEGSVSTLKIQRTERGDSAVYLCASSLTSVVNTEAFFGQGTRLTVV.

The genes are TRBV6-5 and TRBJ1-2; 7 positions match TRBD1. J gave up 8 bases and V 6 bases, and 9 bases lay outside the gene matches. The CDR3 is 13 amino acids. The germline gives CDR1 MNHEY, CDR2 SVGAGI. The DNA for the CDR3 is TGTGCCAGCAGCATCACAGGGGTGGGAGGCTACACCTTC. This translates into CASSITGVGGYTF.

The gene calls are TRBV7-3 and TRBJ2-3, with 9 bases that match TRBD2. The CDR3 extends over 20 amino acids. CDR1 and CDR2 from the germline V gene are SGHTA and FQGTGA. Unmatched junction bases numbered 18, after V lost 5 bases and J lost 0 bases. The CDR3 region is CASSPKLMAGGTSSTDTQYF. In DNA form, the CDR3 reads TGTGCCAGCAGCCCGAAGCTGATGGCGGGGGGGACTTCTAGCACAGATACGCAGTATTTT.

The gene calls are TRBV5-8 and TRBJ1-3; 8 positions agree with TRBD1. Germline CDR1 and CDR2: SGHTS and YDEGEE. The CDR3 totals 12 residues. The V and J ends lost 9 bases and 3 bases, in that order; junction bases with no gene match: 2. The CDR3 nucleotides are TGTGCCACCGGACAGGGTGGAAACACCATATATTTT. Amino acid sequence: CATGQGGNTIYF. Using reference TRBV5-8 and TRBJ1-3 for the parts outside the CDR3, the full variable domain is EAGVTQSPTHLIKTRGQQATLRCSPISGHTSVYWYQQALGLGLQFLLWYDEGEERNRGNFPPRFSGRQFPNYSSELNVNALELEDSALYLCATGQGGNTIYFGEGSWLTVV.

This chain connects TRBV7-2 to TRBJ1-5; 8 nucleotides match TRBD1. The CDR3 is made up of 16 amino acids. With 5 bases clipped from V and 6 bases from J, the junction kept 12 bases outside the gene matches. The germline V gene encodes CDR1 SGHTA and CDR2 FQGNSA. In DNA, the CDR3 is TGTGCCAGCAGCCCATCGACAGGGGCAGTAGTTCAGCCCCAGCATTTT. Encoded protein: CASSPSTGAVVQPQHF.

The rearrangement uses TRBV5-6 and TRBJ1-1; 12 positions match TRBD1. The V and J ends lost 3 bases and 3 bases, in that order; junction bases with no gene match: 3. CDR3 length equals 15 residues. Germline loops: CDR1 SGHDT, CDR2 YYEEEE. The CDR3, as DNA: TGTGCCAGCAGCTCTTGGGACAGGGGGCACACTGAAGCTTTCTTT. As protein: CASSSWDRGHTEAFF.

The chain uses TRBV15 and TRBJ2-1; TRBD2 agrees at 7 bases. CDR1 is LNHNV and CDR2 is YYDKDF in the germline V gene (reference sequence). The V gene end was trimmed by 5 bases and the J gene end by 3 bases; junction bases not matched to a gene: 7. The CDR3 covers 15 residues. CDR3 amino acids: CATSAPSGNYNEQFF. In DNA, the CDR3 is TGTGCCACCAGCGCGCCGAGCGGGAACTACAATGAGCAGTTCTTC.

This rearrangement joins TRBV18 to TRBJ2-2, with 10 bases matching TRBD1. The V gene end was trimmed by 6 bases and the J gene end by 0 bases; junction bases not matched to a gene: 4. Germline CDR1 reads KGHSH; CDR2 reads LQKENI. This CDR3 has 16 residues. For the CDR3, the DNA is TGTGCCAGCTCTTCGACAGGGGGCGCGAACACCGGGGAGCTGTTTTTT. The encoded protein is CASSSTGGANTGELFF. The full variable domain, completed using reference TRBV18 and TRBJ2-2, is NAGVMQNPRHLVRRRGQEARLRCSPMKGHSHVYWYRQLPEEGLKFMVYLQKENIIDESGMPKERFSAEFPKEGPSILRIQQVVRGDSAAYFCASSSTGGANTGELFFGEGSRLTVL.

Written as DNA, the CDR3 is TGTGCCAGCAGTTACTCGCGGGGGGGATCGTACGAGCAGTACTTC. Amino acid sequence: CASSYSRGGSYEQYF. This chain uses TRBV6-5 with TRBJ2-7, with 9 bases aligning to TRBD2. Trimming at V came to 0 bases and at J to 4 bases, leaving 4 bases not matched to a gene. The CDR3 has 15 amino acids. Looked up from germline, CDR1 is MNHEY and CDR2 is SVGAGI.

This clone was detected once. The chain recombines TRBV19 with TRBJ1-5; 7 bases agree with TRBD1. Germline CDR1 and CDR2: LNHDA and SQIVND (reference sequence). The CDR3 extends over 15 amino acids. The J segment lost 6 bases and the V segment lost 6 bases, leaving 11 bases of the junction unmatched. The CDR3 reads CASRWGTGVTQPQHF. The CDR3 bases are TGTGCCAGTAGATGGGGAACAGGGGTTACTCAGCCCCAGCATTTT.

V usage is TRBV6-6 and J usage is TRBJ1-4, with D perhaps TRBD1 (6 bases). The germline V and J ends were trimmed by 4 bases and 3 bases, with 9 bases remaining between them. The CDR3 runs to 14 residues. Germline V gene data show CDR1 as MNHNY and CDR2 as SVGAGI (reference sequence). The CDR3 DNA reads TGTGCCAGCAGTTGGAAGGGGGCTAATGAAAAACTGTTTTTT. It encodes CASSWKGANEKLFF.

In its sample, this clone was seen once. Other DNA sequences within the sample encode an identical CDR3. The chain is built from TRBV11-3 and TRBJ2-5; 9 positions agree with TRBD1. V shed 5 bases, J shed 5 bases, and the junction held 3 bases outside the gene matches. This CDR3 comprises 13 residues. The germline CDR1 and CDR2 sequences are SGHNT and YENEEA. The CDR3 nucleotides read TGTGCCAGCAGCCTAGGACAGGGGGAGACCCAGTACTTC. Its protein is CASSLGQGETQYF.

The rearrangement links TRBV11-1 to TRBJ2-7; 7 bases align to TRBD1. Germline V gives CDR1 SGHAT, CDR2 FQDESV (reference sequence). V was pared by 5 bases and J by 5 bases, with 6 bases of the junction left unmatched. This CDR3 region has 13 residues. The CDR3 region has the DNA TGTGCCAGCAGCCCGAACAGGGGTAACGAGCAGTACTTC. Translating gives CASSPNRGNEQYF.